This T cell receptor beta chain was captured by sequencing in a study of blood T cell repertoires in COVID-19. Overall study: The United States, Italy and Spain supplied acute and convalescent COVID-19 samples.

Original processing notes: Reference gene primer amplification gave nucleated cell count estimates. Sequencing was performed with immunoSEQ multiplex PCR; in TCRdb, only in-frame clones are kept and a portion is missing. The DNA gave D and trimming, while V, J and clone size come from that table. This sample has tens of thousands of clones, with roughly 87% found just once. Followed over time, Seattle patients had been enrolled while infection was active. Germline V CDR1 and CDR2: SGHNT, YYREEE (reference sequence). The CDR3 spans 14 residues. Trimming stripped 0 bases from V and 4 bases from J, with 10 bases between.

Sequenced: peripheral blood. This TCR came from a woman between 50 and 59 years old with COVID-19, enrolled during active disease. The V and J genes are TRBV5-4 and TRBJ2-5, with D perhaps matching TRBD1 (5 bases). For the CDR3, the DNA is TGTGCCAGCAGCTTGGAGGGGCTTCGAGAGACCCAGTACTTC. Its protein is CASSLEGLRETQYF. Variable domain in full (rest from reference TRBV5-4 and TRBJ2-5): ETGVTQSPTHLIKTRGQQVTLRCSSQSGHNTVSWYQQALGQGPQFIFQYYREEENGRGNFPPRFSGLQFPNYSSELNVNALELDDSALYLCASSLEGLRETQYFGPGTRLLVL.